Shown below are 8 T cell receptor beta chains from a single sample sequenced in a study of T cell responses to AZD1222 COVID-19 vaccine. Libraries were prepared by immunoSEQ multiplex PCR; TCRdb keeps only in-frame clonotypes and omits some of them. The data contain 110,000 or so clones, roughly 89% of them singletons. The sequenced sample was peripheral blood, obtained on day 0 of AZD1222 vaccination. These TCRs come from an adult in good health.

This chain links TRBV2 with TRBJ2-7; 7 bases are shared with TRBD2. The CDR3 is made up of 12 amino acids. CDR1 and CDR2 from the germline V gene are SNHLY and FYNNEI. V shed 1 base and J 13 bases; nucleotides not matched to a gene: 7. CDR3 residues: CASSEVRERQYF. The CDR3 DNA is TGTGCCAGCAGTGAAGTGCGGGAGAGGCAATACTTC.

V and J are TRBV3-1 (or the pseudogene TRBV3-2) and TRBJ1-1; D unclear. The CDR3 runs to 15 residues. The ends were cut back, 0 bases at V and 0 bases at J, with 8 bases in the middle. Germline CDR1 is LGHDT and CDR2 is YNNKEL (reference sequence). As DNA, the CDR3 is TGTGCCAGCAGCCAAGAACGGGGAATGAACACTGAAGCTTTCTTT. Its protein product is CASSQERGMNTEAFF.

This clone has only one observation. The DNA for the CDR3 is TGCGCCAGCAGTGGGGCGGTGGGGCTCTTCGAGCAGTACTTC. Translating gives CASSGAVGLFEQYF. The chain couples TRBV5-1 to TRBJ2-7, with D maybe TRBD1 (5 bases). Per germline, CDR1 SGHRS and CDR2 YFSETQ. Trimming took 5 bases from V and 6 from J, leaving 18 bases between them. CDR3 length: 14 residues. The entire variable domain, with the rest obtained from reference TRBV5-1 and TRBJ2-7, is as follows: KAGVTQTPRYLIKTRGQQVTLSCSPISGHRSVSWYQQTPGQGLQFLFEYFSETQRNKGNFPGRFSGRQFSNSRSEMNVSTLELGDSALYLCASSGAVGLFEQYFGPGTRLTVT.

The genes are TRBV11-2 and TRBJ2-7; TRBD1 is a possible D gene (5 bases). This CDR3 has 13 amino acids. Germline CDR1 reads SGHAT; CDR2 reads FQNNGV. Between the trimmed V and J ends, which lost 3 bases and 9 bases, there was a span of 15 bases. The CDR3 loop is CASSFGANGGQYF. In DNA form, the CDR3 reads TGTGCCAGCAGCTTTGGGGCCAACGGCGGGCAGTACTTC.

The chain links TRBV5-1 to TRBJ2-2, with D perhaps assigned TRBD1 or TRBD2 (5 bases each). The CDR3 loop spans 14 amino acids. Trimming took off 3 bases at V and 2 bases at J, with 8 bases between the two ends. Germline V gene lookup returns CDR1 SGHRS and CDR2 YFSETQ. The CDR3 nucleotides read TGCGCCAGCAGCTGGGACCACAACACCGGGGAGCTGTTTTTT. As protein: CASSWDHNTGELFF. Full variable domain (missing parts from reference TRBV5-1 and TRBJ2-2): KAGVTQTPRYLIKTRGQQVTLSCSPISGHRSVSWYQQTPGQGLQFLFEYFSETQRNKGNFPGRFSGRQFSNSRSEMNVSTLELGDSALYLCASSWDHNTGELFFGEGSRLTVL.

This clone occurred once. The chain carries TRBV10-3 and TRBJ2-1, with D perhaps matching TRBD1 (6 bases). Trimming took 2 bases from V and 2 from J, leaving 7 bases between them. The CDR3 sequence is 14 residues long. The germline CDR1 and CDR2 sequences are ENHRY and SYGVKD. The CDR3 protein is CAISEGGPYNEQFF. The DNA for the CDR3 is TGTGCCATCAGTGAGGGGGGCCCCTACAATGAGCAGTTCTTC.

V usage is TRBV30 and J usage is TRBJ2-7; 7 nucleotides agree with TRBD1. Germline CDR1 and CDR2: GTSNPN and SVGIG (reference sequence). The CDR3 has 14 amino acids. V was pared by 6 bases and J by 2 bases, with 10 bases of the junction left unmatched. Here the CDR3 reads CACTPPGQPYEQYF. DNA for the CDR3: TGTGCCTGCACCCCCCCGGGACAGCCCTACGAGCAGTACTTC.

The V call is TRBV7-9, the J call TRBJ2-4; tentative D call: TRBD1 (6 bases). V was trimmed by 5 bases and J by 6 bases, leaving 14 bases between them. Germline V gene sequence: CDR1 SEHNR, CDR2 FQNEAQ (reference sequence). The CDR3 loop spans 14 amino acids. Here the CDR3 reads CASSTSGVGNIQYF. The CDR3 bases are TGTGCCAGCAGCACGTCAGGGGTTGGAAACATTCAGTACTTC.